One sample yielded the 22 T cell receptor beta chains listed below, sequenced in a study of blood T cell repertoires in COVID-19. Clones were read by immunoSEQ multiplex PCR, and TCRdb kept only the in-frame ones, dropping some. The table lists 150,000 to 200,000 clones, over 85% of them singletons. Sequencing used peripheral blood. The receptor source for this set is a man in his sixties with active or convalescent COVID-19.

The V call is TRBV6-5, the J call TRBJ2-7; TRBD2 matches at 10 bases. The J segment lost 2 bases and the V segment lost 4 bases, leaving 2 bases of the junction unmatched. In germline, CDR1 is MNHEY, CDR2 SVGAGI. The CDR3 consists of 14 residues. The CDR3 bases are TGTGCCAGCAGTTCCGGGACTAGCGCCTACGAGCAGTACTTC. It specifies CASSSGTSAYEQYF.

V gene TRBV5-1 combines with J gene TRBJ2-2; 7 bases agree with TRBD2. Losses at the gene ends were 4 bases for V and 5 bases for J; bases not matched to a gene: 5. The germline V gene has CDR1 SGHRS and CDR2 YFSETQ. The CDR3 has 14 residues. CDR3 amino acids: CASSRDYETGELFF. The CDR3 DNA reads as TGCGCCAGCAGCCGGGACTACGAGACCGGGGAGCTGTTTTTT.

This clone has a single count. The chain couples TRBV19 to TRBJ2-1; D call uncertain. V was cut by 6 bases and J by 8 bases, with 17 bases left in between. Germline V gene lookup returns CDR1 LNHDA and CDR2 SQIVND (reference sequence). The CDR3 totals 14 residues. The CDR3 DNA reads TGTGCCAGTAGCCCCCCTGGAGTATATCATGAGCAGTTCTTC. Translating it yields CASSPPGVYHEQFF.

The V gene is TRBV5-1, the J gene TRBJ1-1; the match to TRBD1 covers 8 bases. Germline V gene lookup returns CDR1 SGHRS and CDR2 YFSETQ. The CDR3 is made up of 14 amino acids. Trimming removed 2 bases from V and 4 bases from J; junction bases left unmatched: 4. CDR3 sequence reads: CASSLGQGPTEAFF. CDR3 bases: TGCGCCAGCAGCTTAGGACAGGGTCCCACTGAAGCTTTCTTT.

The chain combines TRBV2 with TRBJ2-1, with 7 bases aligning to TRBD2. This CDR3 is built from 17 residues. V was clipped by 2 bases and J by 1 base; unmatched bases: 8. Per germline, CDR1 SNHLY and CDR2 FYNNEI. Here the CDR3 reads CASSELGGGLSYNEQFF. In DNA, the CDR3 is TGTGCCAGCAGTGAATTGGGGGGAGGGCTTTCCTACAATGAGCAGTTCTTC. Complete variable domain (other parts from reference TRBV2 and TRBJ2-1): EPEVTQTPSHQVTQMGQEVILRCVPISNHLYFYWYRQILGQKVEFLVSFYNNEISEKSEIFDDQFSVERPDGSNFTLKIRSTKLEDSAMYFCASSELGGGLSYNEQFFGPGTRLTVL.

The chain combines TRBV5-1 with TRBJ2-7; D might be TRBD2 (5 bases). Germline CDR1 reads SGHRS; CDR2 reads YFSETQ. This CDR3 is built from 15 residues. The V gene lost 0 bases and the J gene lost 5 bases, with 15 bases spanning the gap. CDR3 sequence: CASSLDTGYSNEQYF. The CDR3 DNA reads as TGCGCCAGCAGCTTGGATACGGGGTATTCCAACGAGCAGTACTTC.

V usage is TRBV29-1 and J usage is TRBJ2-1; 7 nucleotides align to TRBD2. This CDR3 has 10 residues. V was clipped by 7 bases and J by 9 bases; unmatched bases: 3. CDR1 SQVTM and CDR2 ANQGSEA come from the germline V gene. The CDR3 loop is CSGTGGEQFF. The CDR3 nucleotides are TGCAGCGGTACGGGGGGTGAGCAGTTCTTC.

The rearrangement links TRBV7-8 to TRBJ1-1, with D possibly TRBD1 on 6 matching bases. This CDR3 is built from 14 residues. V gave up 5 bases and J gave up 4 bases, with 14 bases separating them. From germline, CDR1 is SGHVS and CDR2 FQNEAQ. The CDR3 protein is CASSPWEGGTEAFF. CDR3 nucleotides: TGTGCCAGCAGCCCCTGGGAAGGGGGCACTGAAGCTTTCTTT.

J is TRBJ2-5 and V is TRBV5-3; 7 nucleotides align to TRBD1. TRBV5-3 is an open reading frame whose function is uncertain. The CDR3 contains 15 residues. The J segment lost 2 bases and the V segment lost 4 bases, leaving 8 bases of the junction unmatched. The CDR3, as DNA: TGTGCCAGAAGCGGAGAGGACAGGCGACAAGAGACCCAGTACTTC. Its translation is CARSGEDRRQETQYF.

This CDR3 is CASSTVAGVNEQYF. As DNA, the CDR3 is TGCGCCAGCAGCACAGTAGCGGGAGTCAACGAGCAGTACTTC. The rearrangement joins TRBV5-1 to TRBJ2-7, with 9 bases aligning to TRBD2. The V gene end was trimmed by 4 bases and the J gene end by 5 bases; junction bases not matched to a gene: 7. CDR3 length: 14 amino acids. Per the germline V gene, CDR1 is SGHRS and CDR2 is YFSETQ.

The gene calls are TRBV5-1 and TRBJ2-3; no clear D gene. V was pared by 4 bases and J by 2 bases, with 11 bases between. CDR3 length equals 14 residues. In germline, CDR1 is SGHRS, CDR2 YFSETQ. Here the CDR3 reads CASSTGGYTDTQYF. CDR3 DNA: TGCGCCAGCAGCACCGGCGGATACACAGATACGCAGTATTTT. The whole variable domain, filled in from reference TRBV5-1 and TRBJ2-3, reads KAGVTQTPRYLIKTRGQQVTLSCSPISGHRSVSWYQQTPGQGLQFLFEYFSETQRNKGNFPGRFSGRQFSNSRSEMNVSTLELGDSALYLCASSTGGYTDTQYFGPGTRLTVL.

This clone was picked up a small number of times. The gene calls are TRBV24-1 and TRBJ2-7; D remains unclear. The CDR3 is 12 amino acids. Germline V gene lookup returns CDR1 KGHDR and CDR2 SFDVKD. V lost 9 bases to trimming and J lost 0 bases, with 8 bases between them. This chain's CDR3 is CATYHSSYEQYF. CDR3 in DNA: TGTGCCACCTATCACAGCTCCTACGAGCAGTACTTC.

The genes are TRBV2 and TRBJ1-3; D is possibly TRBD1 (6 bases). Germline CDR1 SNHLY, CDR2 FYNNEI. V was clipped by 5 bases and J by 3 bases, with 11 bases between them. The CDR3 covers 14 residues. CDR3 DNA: TGTGCCAGCAGTACGGGACAATATGGAAACACCATATATTTT. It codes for CASSTGQYGNTIYF. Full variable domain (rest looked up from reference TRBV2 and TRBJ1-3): EPEVTQTPSHQVTQMGQEVILRCVPISNHLYFYWYRQILGQKVEFLVSFYNNEISEKSEIFDDQFSVERPDGSNFTLKIRSTKLEDSAMYFCASSTGQYGNTIYFGEGSWLTVV.

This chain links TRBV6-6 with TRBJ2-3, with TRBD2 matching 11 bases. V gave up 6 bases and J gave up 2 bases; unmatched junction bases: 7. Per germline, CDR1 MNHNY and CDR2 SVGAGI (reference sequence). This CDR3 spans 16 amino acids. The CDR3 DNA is TGTGCCAGCAGCCAAACTAGCGGGGGCCTCACAGATACGCAGTATTTT. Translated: CASSQTSGGLTDTQYF.

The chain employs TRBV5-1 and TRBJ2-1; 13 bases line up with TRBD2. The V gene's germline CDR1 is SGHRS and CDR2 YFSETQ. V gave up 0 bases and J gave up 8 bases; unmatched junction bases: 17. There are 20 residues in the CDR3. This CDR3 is CASSLDIGLAGDPPHHEQFF. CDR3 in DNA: TGCGCCAGCAGCTTGGATATCGGACTAGCGGGAGATCCGCCTCACCATGAGCAGTTCTTC.

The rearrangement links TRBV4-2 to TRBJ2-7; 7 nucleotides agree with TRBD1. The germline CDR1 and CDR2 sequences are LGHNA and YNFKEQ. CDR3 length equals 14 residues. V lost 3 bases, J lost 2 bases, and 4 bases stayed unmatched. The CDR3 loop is CASSHPDRAYEQYF. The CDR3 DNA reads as TGTGCCAGCAGCCATCCTGACAGGGCCTACGAGCAGTACTTC.

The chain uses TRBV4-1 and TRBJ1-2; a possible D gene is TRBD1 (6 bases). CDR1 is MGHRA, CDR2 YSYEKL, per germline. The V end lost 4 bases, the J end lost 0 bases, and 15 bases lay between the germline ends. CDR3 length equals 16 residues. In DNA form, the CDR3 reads TGCGCCAGCAGCCGCGAACAGGGCCCGGCTAACTATGGCTACACCTTC. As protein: CASSREQGPANYGYTF.

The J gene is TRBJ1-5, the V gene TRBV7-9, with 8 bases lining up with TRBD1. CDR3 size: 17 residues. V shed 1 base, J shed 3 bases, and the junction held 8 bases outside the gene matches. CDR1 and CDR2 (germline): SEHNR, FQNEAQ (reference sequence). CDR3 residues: CASSLGQGTGLNQPQHF. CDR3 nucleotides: TGTGCCAGCAGCTTAGGACAGGGGACGGGCCTCAATCAGCCCCAGCATTTT.

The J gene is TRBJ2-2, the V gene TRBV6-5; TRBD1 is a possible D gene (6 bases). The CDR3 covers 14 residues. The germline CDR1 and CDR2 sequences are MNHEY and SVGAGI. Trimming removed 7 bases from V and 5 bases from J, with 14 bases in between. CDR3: CASTNREQTGELFF. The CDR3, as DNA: TGTGCCAGCACCAACAGGGAGCAAACCGGGGAGCTGTTTTTT.

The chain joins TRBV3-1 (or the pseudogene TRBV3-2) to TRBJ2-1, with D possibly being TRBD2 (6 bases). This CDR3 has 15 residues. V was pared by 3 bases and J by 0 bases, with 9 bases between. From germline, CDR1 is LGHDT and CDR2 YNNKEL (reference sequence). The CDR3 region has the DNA TGTGCCAGCAGCCAGGGGGGTTACTCCTACAATGAGCAGTTCTTC. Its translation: CASSQGGYSYNEQFF.

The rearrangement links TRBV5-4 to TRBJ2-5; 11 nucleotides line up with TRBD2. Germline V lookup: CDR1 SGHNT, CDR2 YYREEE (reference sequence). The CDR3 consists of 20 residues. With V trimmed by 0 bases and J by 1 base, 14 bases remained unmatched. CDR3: CASSLASGTSGRTTQETQYF. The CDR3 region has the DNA TGTGCCAGCAGCTTGGCCAGCGGGACTAGCGGAAGAACCACCCAAGAGACCCAGTACTTC.

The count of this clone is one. The CDR3 region is CASSPTRGPFDTHYEQYF. In DNA form, the CDR3 reads TGTGCCAGCAGCCCAACCAGGGGCCCCTTCGACACTCACTACGAGCAGTACTTC. This chain connects TRBV14 to TRBJ2-7, with TRBD1 as a possible D gene (6 bases). The ends were cut back, 4 bases at V and 3 bases at J, with 25 bases in the middle. This CDR3 is built from 18 residues. The germline gives CDR1 SGHDN, CDR2 FVKESK.